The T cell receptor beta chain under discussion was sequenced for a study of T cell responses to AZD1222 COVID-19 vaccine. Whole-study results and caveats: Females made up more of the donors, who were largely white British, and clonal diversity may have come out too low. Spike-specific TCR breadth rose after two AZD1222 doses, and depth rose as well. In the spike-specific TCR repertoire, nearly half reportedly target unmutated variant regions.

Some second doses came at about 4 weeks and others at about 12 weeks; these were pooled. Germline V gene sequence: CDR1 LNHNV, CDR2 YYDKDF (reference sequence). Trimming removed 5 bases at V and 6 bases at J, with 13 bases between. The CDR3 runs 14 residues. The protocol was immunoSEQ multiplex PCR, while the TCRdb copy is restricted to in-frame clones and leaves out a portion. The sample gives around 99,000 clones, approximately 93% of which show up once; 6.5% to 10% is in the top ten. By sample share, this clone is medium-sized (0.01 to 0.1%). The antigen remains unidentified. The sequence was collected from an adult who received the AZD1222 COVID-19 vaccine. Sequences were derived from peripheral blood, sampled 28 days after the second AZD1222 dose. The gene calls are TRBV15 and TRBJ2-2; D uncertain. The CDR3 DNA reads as TGTGCCACCAGCGCTCGAGGAGAGGCCGGGGAGCTGTTTTTT. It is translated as CATSARGEAGELFF.